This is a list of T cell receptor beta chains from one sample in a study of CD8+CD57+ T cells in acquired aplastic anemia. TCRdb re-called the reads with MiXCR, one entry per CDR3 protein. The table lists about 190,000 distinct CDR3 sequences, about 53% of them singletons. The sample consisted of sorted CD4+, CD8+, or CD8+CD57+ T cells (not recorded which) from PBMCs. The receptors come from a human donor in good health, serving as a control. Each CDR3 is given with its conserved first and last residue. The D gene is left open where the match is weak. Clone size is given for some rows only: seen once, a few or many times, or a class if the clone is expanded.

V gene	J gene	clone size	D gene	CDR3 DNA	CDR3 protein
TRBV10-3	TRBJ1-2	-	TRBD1	TGTGCCATCAGTGAGGCCGGGACAGGGGTGGGTGGCTACACCTTC	CAISEAGTGVGGYTF
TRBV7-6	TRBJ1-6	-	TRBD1	TGTGCCAGCAGTTCGGGGGACAGGGACCAGGTATCACCCCTCCACTTT	CASSSGDRDQVSPLHF
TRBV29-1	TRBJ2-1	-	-	TGCAGCGTTGAATGGCAGGGAAATGAGCAGTTCTTC	CSVEWQGNEQFF
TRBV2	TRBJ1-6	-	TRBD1	TGTGCCAGCAGTGGTGGGACAGTTGGAAACACCATTCTTAATTCACCCCTCCACTTT	CASSGGTVGNTILNSPLHF
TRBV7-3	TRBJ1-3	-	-	TGTGCCAGCAGCCGAGGCGGGACATGGGCTGGAAACACCATATATTTT	CASSRGGTWAGNTIYF
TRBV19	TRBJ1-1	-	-	TGTGCCAGTAGTCGAGGGGAGGGTTTCCCTGAAGCTTTCTTT	CASSRGEGFPEAFF
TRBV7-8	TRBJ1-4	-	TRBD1	TGTGCCAGCAGGGACAGGGGGACTAATGAAAAACTGTTTTTT	CASRDRGTNEKLFF
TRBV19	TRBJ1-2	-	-	TGTGCCAGTAGTATAGGCCCGGGGTTGGTCTATGGCTACACCTTC	CASSIGPGLVYGYTF
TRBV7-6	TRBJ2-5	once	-	TGTGCCAGCAGCTTATCGGGTAGTCTGGGCGAGACCCAGTACTTC	CASSLSGSLGETQYF
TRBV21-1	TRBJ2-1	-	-	TGTGCCAGCAGCAAACGCGGCGGGACTAGCGGGGGGATCAATGAGCAGTTCTTC	CASSKRGGTSGGINEQFF
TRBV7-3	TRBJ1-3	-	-	TGTGCCAGCAGCTCCAGCGAGGGGGTCTCTGGAAACACCATATATTTT	CASSSSEGVSGNTIYF
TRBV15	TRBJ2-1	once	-	TGTGCCACCGCCCAGGGAACCTACAATGAGCAGTTCTTC	CATAQGTYNEQFF
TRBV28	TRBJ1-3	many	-	TGTGCCAGCAGCTCCGGTGGGGCCGGAAACACCATATATTTT	CASSSGGAGNTIYF
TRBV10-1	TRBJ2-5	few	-	TGCGCCAGCAGTGCGGTGATGGCGGGACCCCAAGAGACCCAGTACTTC	CASSAVMAGPQETQYF
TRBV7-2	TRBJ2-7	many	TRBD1	TGTGCCAGCAGCTTAACCTTCCGGGACAGGGGGCGAAGAGGTCCCTACGAGCAGTACTTC	CASSLTFRDRGRRGPYEQYF
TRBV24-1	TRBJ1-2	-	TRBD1	TGTGCCACCAGTGATTTGTCGGGACAGGGGCAGAACTATGGCTACGCCTTC	CATSDLSGQGQNYGYAF
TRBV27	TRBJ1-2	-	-	TGTGCCAGCAGTTCGAGCGGTCAGGGAGCCCCTAACTATGGCTACACCTTC	CASSSSGQGAPNYGYTF
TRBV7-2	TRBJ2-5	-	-	TGTGCCAGCAGCTTTAATCATGGTGAGACCCAGTACTTC	CASSFNHGETQYF
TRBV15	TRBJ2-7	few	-	TGTGCCACCAGCAGAGATCAGGACGAGCAGTACTTC	CATSRDQDEQYF
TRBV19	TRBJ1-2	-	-	TGTGCCAGTAGTATAGGGTGGGACTATGGCTACACCTTC	CASSIGWDYGYTF
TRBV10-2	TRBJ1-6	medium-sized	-	TGCGCCAGCAGTGAGTCATCACCCCTCCACTTT	CASSESSPLHF
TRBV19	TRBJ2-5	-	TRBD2	TGTGCTAGGGTACGGGGGGGCCGGGAGACTCAGTACTTC	CARVRGGRETQYF
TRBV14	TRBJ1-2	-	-	TGTGCCAGCAGCGCACAGGGAGCTGGCTACACCTTC	CASSAQGAGYTF
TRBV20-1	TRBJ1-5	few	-	TGCAGTGCGCTGGGACCTAACAATCAGCCCCAGCATTTT	CSALGPNNQPQHF
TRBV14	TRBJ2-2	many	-	TGTGCCAGCAGCCAAGGGGGCCGGGGGGAGCTGTTTTTT	CASSQGGRGELFF
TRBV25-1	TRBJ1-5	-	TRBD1	TGTGCCAGTAGTACAGGGGTATCGCAGCCCCCGCATTTT	CASSTGVSQPPHF
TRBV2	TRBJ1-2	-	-	TGTGCCAGCAGAACAGGGTCAGGCTATGGCTACACCTTC	CASRTGSGYGYTF
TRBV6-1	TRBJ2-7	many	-	TGTGCCACCTCCCCACATCGCTACGAGCAGTACTTC	CATSPHRYEQYF
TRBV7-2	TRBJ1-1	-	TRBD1	TGTGCCAGCAGTCCAAAGGACAGGGGACGTTCAGCTTTCTTT	CASSPKDRGRSAFF
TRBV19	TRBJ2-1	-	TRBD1	TGTGCCAGTATCGCCGGGACAGGGAACTACAATGAGCAGTTCTTC	CASIAGTGNYNEQFF
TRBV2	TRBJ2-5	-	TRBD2	TGTGCCAGCATTTTAGGACTAGTGGAGACCCAGTACTTC	CASILGLVETQYF
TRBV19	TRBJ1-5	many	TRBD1	TGTGCCAGTAGCCCGGGACAGGGTAACGGCAATCAGCCCCAGCATTTT	CASSPGQGNGNQPQHF
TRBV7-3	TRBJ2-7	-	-	TGTGCCAGCAGCCCCGCTCCTAACTACGAGCAGTACTTC	CASSPAPNYEQYF
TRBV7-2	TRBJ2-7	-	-	TGTGCCAGCAGCCCCCTACTCGAGCAGTACTTC	CASSPLLEQYF
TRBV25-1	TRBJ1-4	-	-	TGTGCCAGCACGACACTTAATGAAAAACTGTTTTTT	CASTTLNEKLFF
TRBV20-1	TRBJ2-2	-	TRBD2	TGCAGTGCTAGAATTAGCGGGTTTGACACCGGGGAGCTGTTTTTT	CSARISGFDTGELFF
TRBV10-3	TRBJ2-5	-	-	TGTGCCATCAGCAATTCACAGCAGTACCAAGAGACCCAGTACTTC	CAISNSQQYQETQYF
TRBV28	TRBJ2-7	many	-	TGTGCCAGCAGGACTCCCGTACAGTACTACGAGCAGTACTTC	CASRTPVQYYEQYF
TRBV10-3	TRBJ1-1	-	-	TGTGCCATCAGCGAACAGGGTGGAAGCACTGAAGCTTTCTTT	CAISEQGGSTEAFF
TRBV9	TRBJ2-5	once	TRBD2	TGTGCCAGCAGCGCCGTCGGAGGGACTAGCGGACAAGAGACCCAGTACTTC	CASSAVGGTSGQETQYF
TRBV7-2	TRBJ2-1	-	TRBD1	TGTGCCAGCAGCCCCCGGACAGGGGGCAATGAGCGGTTCTTC	CASSPRTGGNERFF
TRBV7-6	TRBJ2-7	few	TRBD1	TGTGCCAGCAGCCCCGGGACAGGGCTTCACGAGCAGTACTTC	CASSPGTGLHEQYF
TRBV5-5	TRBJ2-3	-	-	TGTGCCAGCAGCTTGGACCTGGGGGCAGCAGATACGCAGTATTTT	CASSLDLGAADTQYF
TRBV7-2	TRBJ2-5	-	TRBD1	TGTGCCAGCAGCCAAGGGGACAGGGACTTTGGGACCCAGTACTTC	CASSQGDRDFGTQYF
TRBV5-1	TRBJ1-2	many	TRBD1	TGCGCCAGCAGCTTGTTGTCGAACCGGGACAGAATAGGGCCCCGCTATGGCTACACCTTC	CASSLLSNRDRIGPRYGYTF
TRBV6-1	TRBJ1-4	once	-	TGTGCCATCAAGACAGAACAAAATGAAAAACTGTTTTTT	CAIKTEQNEKLFF
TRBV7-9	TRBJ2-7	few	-	TGTGCCAGCAGCCCACCGGGGGCATTGGGCTACGGCGAGCAGTACTTT	CASSPPGALGYGEQYF
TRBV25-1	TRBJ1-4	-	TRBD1	TGTGCCAGCAGTGAATACCGGGACAGGGATGAAAAACTGTTTTTT	CASSEYRDRDEKLFF
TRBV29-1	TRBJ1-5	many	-	TGCAGCGCTTCCGTGGGGACCTCGGGCAATCAGCCCCAGCATTTT	CSASVGTSGNQPQHF
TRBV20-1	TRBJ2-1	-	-	TGCAGTGCAACCGGGACGTGGATCTACAATGAGCAGTTCTTC	CSATGTWIYNEQFF
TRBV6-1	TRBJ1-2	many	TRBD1	TGTGCCAGCAGTTACCGGACAGGGGGTTATGGCTACACCTTC	CASSYRTGGYGYTF
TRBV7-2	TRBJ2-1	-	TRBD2	TGTGCCAGCAGCTTAGCCTTGACTAGCTTCTCCTACAATGAGCAGTTCTTC	CASSLALTSFSYNEQFF
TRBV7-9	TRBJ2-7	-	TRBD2	TGTGCCAGCAGCTTGACTAGCGGAGCCTACGAGCAGTACTTC	CASSLTSGAYEQYF
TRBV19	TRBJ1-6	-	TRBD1	TGTGCCAGTAGTATAGATGGCACAACAGGGGGCTATCCCCTCCACTTT	CASSIDGTTGGYPLHF
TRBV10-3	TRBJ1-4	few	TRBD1	TGTGCCGGCAGTGAAGCCCGGGACAGGGGATTTTTT	CAGSEARDRGFF